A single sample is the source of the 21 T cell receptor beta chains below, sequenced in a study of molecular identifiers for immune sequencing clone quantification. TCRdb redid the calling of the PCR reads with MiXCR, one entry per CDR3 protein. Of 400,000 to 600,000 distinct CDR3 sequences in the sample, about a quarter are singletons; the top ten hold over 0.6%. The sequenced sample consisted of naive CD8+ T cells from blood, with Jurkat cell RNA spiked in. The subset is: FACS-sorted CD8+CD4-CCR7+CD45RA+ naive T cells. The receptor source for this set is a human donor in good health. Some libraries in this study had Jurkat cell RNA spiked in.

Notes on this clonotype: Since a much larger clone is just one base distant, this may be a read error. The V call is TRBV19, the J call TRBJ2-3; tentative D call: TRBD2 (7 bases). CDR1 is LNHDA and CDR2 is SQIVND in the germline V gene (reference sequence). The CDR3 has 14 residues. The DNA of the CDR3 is TGTGCCAGTAAGGGGGACTACTTTCCAGATGCGCAGTATTTT. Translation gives CASKGDYFPDAQYF.

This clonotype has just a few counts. The chain's CDR3 is CASSTGTSGGLGSYEQYF. As DNA, the CDR3 is TGTGCCAGTAGCACCGGGACTAGCGGCGGTCTGGGGTCCTACGAGCAGTACTTC. The chain is built from TRBV19 and TRBJ2-7, with 11 bases lining up with TRBD2. V was pared by 6 bases and J by 1 base, with 14 bases of the junction left unmatched. Germline V lookup: CDR1 LNHDA, CDR2 SQIVND (reference sequence). This CDR3 is 18 amino acids long. The full variable domain, in which reference TRBV19 and TRBJ2-7 provide the parts outside the CDR3, is DGGITQSPKYLFRKEGQNVTLSCEQNLNHDAMYWYRQDPGQGLRLIYYSQIVNDFQKGDIAEGYSVSREKKESFPLTVTSAQKNPTAFYLCASSTGTSGGLGSYEQYFGPGTRLTVT.

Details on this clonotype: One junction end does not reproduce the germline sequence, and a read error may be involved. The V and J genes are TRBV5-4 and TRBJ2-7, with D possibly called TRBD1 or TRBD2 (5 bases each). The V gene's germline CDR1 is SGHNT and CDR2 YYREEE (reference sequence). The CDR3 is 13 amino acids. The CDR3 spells CARSFEGPAEQYF. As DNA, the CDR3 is TGTGCCCGCAGCTTTGAGGGACCTGCCGAGCAGTACTTC.

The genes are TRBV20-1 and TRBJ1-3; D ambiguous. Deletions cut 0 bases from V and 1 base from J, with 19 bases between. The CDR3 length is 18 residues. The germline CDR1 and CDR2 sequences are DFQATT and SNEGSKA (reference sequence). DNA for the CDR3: TGCAGTGCTAGAGACGACGATCGCATTGGGGTTTCTGGAAACACCATATATTTT. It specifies CSARDDDRIGVSGNTIYF.

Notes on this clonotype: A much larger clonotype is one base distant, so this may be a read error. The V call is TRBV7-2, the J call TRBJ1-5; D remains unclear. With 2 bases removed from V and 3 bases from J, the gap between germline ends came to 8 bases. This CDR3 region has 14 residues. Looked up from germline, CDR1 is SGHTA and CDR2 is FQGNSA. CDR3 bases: TGTGCCAGCAGCTTACTGGGGTACAATCAGCCCCAGCATTTT. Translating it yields CASSLLGYNQPQHF.

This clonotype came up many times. CDR3 region: CASSSDRVLNQPQHF. As DNA, the CDR3 is TGTGCCAGCAGCTCCGACAGGGTATTGAATCAGCCCCAGCATTTT. The chain links TRBV7-9 to TRBJ1-5; 7 bases line up with TRBD1. From germline, CDR1 is SEHNR and CDR2 FQNEAQ (reference sequence). The J segment lost 4 bases and the V segment lost 4 bases, leaving 7 bases of the junction unmatched. The CDR3 has 15 residues.

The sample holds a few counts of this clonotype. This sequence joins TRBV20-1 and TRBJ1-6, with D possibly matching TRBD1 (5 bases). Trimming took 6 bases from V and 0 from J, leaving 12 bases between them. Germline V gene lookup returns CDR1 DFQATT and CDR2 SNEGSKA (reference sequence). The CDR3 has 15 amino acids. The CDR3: CSARDPTSYNSPLHF. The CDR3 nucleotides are TGCAGTGCCAGGGACCCTACCTCCTATAATTCACCCCTCCACTTT.

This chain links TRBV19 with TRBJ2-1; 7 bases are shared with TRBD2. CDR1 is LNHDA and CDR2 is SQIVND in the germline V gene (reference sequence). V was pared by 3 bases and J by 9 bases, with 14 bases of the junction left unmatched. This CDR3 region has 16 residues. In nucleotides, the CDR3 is TGTGCCAGTAGTATTCACGCGGGGGACCCCGGGGCTGAGCAGTTCTTC. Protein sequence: CASSIHAGDPGAEQFF.

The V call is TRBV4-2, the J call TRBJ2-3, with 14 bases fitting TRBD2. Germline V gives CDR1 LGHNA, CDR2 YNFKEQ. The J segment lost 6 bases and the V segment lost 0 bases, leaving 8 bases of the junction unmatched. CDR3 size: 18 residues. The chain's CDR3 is CASSQDSGLAGVRDTQYF. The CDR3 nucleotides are TGTGCCAGCAGCCAAGATTCGGGACTAGCGGGAGTTAGGGATACGCAGTATTTT.

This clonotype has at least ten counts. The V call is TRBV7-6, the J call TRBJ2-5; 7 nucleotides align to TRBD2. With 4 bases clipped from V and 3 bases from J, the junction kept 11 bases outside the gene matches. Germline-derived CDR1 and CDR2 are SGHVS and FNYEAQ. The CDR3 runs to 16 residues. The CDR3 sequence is CASSSTVLAAEETQYF. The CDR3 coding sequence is TGTGCCAGCAGCTCCACGGTCCTAGCGGCGGAAGAGACCCAGTACTTC.

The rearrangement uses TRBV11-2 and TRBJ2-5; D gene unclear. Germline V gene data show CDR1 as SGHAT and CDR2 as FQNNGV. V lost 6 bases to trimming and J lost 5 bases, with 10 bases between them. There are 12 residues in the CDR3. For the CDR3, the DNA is TGTGCCAGCAGTCCAGCGCCGGAGACCCAGTACTTC. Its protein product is CASSPAPETQYF.

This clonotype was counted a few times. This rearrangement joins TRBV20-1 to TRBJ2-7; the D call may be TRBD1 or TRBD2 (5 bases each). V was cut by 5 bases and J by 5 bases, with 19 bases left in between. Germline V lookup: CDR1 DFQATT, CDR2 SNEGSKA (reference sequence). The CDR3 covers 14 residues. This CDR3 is CSAQGPGRGDEQYF. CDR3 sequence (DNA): TGCAGTGCTCAGGGACCGGGTCGTGGGGACGAGCAGTACTTC.

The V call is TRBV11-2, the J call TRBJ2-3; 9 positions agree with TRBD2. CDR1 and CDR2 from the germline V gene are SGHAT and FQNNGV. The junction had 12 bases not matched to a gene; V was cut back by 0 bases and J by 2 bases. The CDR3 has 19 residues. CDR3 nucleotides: TGTGCCAGCAGCTTAGATCCCCTTAGCGGGAGCGTGATCACAGATACGCAGTATTTT. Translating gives CASSLDPLSGSVITDTQYF.

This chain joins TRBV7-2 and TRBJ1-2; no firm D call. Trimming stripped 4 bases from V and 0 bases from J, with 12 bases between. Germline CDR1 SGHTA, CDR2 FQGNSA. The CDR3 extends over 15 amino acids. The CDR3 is CASSSTSAANYGYTF. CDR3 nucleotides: TGTGCCAGCAGCTCCACCTCAGCAGCTAACTATGGCTACACCTTC.

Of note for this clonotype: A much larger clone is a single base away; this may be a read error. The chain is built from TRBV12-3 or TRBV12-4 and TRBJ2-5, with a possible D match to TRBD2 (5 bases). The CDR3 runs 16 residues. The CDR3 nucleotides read TGTGCCAGCAGTTTATTTCTACGGGATTCCCAAGAGATCCAGTACTTC. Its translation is CASSLFLRDSQEIQYF.

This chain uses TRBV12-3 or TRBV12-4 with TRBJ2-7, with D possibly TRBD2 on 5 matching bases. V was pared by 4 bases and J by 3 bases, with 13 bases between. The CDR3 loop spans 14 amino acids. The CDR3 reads CASSSAPSLYEQYF. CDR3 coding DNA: TGTGCCAGCAGTTCGGCGCCTAGCCTCTACGAGCAGTACTTC.

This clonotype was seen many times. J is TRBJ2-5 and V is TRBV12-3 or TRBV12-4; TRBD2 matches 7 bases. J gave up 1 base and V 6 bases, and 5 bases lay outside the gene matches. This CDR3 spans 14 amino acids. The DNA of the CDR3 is TGTGCCAGCAGACTTTCTAGCGGCCAAGAGACCCAGTACTTC. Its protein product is CASRLSSGQETQYF.

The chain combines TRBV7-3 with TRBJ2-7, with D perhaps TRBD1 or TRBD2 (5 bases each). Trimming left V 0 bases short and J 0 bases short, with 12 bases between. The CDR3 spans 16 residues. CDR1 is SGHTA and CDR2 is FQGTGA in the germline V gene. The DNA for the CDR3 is TGTGCCAGCAGCTTAACCGGGGCGGGTAGCTCCTACGAGCAGTACTTC. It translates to CASSLTGAGSSYEQYF.

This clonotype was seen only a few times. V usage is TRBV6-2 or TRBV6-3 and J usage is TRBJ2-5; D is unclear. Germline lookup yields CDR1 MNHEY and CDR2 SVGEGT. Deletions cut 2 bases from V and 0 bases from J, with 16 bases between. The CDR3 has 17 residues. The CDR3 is CASSYLPLSTYQETQYF. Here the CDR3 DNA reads TGTGCCAGCAGTTACCTACCCCTCTCGACGTACCAAGAGACCCAGTACTTC.

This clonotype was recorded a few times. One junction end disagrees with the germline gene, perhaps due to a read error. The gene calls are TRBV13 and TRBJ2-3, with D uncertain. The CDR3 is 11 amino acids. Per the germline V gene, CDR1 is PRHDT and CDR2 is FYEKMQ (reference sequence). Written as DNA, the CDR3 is TGTGCCGGCAGCTCAACAGATACGCAGTATTTT. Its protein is CAGSSTDTQYF.

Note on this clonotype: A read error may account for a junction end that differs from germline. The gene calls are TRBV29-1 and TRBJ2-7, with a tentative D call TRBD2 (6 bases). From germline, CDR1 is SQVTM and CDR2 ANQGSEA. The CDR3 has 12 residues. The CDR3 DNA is TGCAGCGCCCGACTAGAATCGGCCGCGCAGTCCTTC. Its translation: CSARLESAAQSF.